A single T cell receptor (beta chain) is shown here with its context. This sample was taken from a study of blood T cell repertoires in COVID-19. Germline V gene data show CDR1 as SNHLY and CDR2 as FYNNEI. Losses at the gene ends were 4 bases for V and 5 bases for J; bases not matched to a gene: 4. The CDR3 spans 15 residues. Method: immunoSEQ multiplex PCR; TCRdb's copy keeps in-frame clones and lacks some. The sample carries approximately 150,000 clones, around 84% recorded once. The chain combines TRBV2 with TRBJ2-3; TRBD2 matches at 12 bases. This clonotype was sampled from a woman between 45 and 60 years old who had recovered from COVID-19. Specimen: PBMCs or T cells enriched from blood (not recorded which). CDR3 sequence (DNA): TGTGCCAGCAGTGCTAGCGGGAGGGCCGTAGATACGCAGTATTTT. Translating it yields CASSASGRAVDTQYF.